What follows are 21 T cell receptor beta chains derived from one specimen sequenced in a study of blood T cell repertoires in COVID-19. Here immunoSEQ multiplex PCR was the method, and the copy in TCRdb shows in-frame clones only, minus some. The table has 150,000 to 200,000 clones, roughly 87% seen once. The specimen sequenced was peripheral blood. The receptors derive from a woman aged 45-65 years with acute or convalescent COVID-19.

CDR3 residues: CASSGSSGRRGELFF. The CDR3 coding sequence is TGTGCCAGTAGCGGTTCTAGCGGGAGGAGGGGGGAGCTGTTTTTT. The chain has TRBV7-2 and TRBJ2-2; 11 bases align to TRBD2. CDR1 is SGHTA, CDR2 FQGNSA, per germline. The CDR3 spans 15 residues. V gave up 9 bases and J gave up 8 bases; unmatched junction bases: 11.

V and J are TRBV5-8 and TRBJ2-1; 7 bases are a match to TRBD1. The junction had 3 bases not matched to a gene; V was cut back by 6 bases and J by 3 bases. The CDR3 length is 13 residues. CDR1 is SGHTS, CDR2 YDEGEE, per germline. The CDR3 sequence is CASIRGFYNEQFF. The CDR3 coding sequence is TGTGCCAGCATCAGGGGGTTCTACAATGAGCAGTTCTTC.

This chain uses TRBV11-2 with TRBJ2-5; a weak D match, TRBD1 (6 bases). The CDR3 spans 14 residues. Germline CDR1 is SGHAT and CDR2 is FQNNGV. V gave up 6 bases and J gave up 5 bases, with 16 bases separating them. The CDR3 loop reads CASSSQQGVETQYF. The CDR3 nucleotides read TGTGCCAGCAGTTCCCAACAGGGCGTGGAGACCCAGTACTTC.

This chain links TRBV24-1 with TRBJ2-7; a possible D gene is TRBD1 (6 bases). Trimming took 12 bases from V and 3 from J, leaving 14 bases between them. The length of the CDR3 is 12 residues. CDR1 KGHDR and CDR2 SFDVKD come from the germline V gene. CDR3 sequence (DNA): TGTGCCCATGGGGGCAGCCACTACGAGCAGTACTTC. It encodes CAHGGSHYEQYF.

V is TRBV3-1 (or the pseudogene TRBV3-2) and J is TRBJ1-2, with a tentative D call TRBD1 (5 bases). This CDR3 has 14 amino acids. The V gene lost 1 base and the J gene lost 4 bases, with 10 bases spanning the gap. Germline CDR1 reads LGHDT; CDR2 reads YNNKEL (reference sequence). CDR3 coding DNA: TGTGCCAGCAGCCAAGCCGACAGACTCTATGGCTACACCTTC. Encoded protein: CASSQADRLYGYTF.

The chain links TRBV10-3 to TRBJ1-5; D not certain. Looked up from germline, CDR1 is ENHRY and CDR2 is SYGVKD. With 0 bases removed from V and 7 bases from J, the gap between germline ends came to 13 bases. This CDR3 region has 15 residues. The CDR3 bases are TGTGCCATCAGTGAGTCGATCAGGTCTGGACAGCCCCAGCATTTT. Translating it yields CAISESIRSGQPQHF.

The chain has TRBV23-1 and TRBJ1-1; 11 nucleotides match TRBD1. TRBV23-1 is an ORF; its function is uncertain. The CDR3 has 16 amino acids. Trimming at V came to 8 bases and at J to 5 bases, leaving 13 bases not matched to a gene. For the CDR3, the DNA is TGCGCCAGCCCTGTCACCGGGACAGGGGGTTTGACTGAAGCTTTCTTT. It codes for CASPVTGTGGLTEAFF.

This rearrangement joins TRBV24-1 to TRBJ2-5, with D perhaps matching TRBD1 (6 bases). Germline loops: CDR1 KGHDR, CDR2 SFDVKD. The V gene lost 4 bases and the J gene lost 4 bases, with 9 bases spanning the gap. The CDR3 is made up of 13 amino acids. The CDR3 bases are TGTGCCACCAGTGACACCAGGGGAGAGACCCAGTACTTC. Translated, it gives CATSDTRGETQYF.

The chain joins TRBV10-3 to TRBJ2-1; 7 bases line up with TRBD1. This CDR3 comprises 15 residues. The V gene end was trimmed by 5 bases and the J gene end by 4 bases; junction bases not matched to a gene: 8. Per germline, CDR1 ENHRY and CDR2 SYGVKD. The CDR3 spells CAISRQGPPYNEQFF. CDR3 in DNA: TGTGCCATCAGTCGACAGGGCCCCCCGTACAATGAGCAGTTCTTC.

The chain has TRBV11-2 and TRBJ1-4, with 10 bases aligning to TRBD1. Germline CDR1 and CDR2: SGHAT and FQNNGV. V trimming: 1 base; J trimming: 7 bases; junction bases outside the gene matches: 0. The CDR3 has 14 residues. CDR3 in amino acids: CASSLGQGAEKLFF. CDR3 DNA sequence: TGTGCCAGCAGCTTAGGACAGGGGGCTGAAAAACTGTTTTTT.

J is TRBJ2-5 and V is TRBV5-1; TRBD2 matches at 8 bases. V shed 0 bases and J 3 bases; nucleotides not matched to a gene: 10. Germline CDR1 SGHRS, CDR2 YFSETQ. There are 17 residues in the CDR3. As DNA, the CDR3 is TGCGCCAGCAGCTTGGCCATGGGACTAGTGGGGAAAGAGACCCAGTACTTC. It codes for CASSLAMGLVGKETQYF.

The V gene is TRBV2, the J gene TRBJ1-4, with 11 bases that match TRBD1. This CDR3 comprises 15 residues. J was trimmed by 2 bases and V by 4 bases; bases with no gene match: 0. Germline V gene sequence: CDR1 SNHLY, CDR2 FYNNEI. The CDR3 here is CASSGTGGTNEKLFF. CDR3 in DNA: TGTGCCAGCAGTGGGACAGGGGGCACTAATGAAAAACTGTTTTTT.

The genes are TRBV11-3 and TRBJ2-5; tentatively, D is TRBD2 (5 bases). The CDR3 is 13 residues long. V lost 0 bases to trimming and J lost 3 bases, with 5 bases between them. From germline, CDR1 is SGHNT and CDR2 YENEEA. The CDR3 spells CASSLEREETQYF. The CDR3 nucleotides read TGTGCCAGCAGCTTAGAGCGGGAAGAGACCCAGTACTTC.

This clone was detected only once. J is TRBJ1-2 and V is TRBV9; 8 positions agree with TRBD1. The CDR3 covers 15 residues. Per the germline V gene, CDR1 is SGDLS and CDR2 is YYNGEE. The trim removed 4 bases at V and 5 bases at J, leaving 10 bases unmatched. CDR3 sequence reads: CASSPTGQGAYGYTF. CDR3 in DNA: TGTGCCAGCAGCCCTACCGGACAGGGAGCATATGGCTACACCTTC.

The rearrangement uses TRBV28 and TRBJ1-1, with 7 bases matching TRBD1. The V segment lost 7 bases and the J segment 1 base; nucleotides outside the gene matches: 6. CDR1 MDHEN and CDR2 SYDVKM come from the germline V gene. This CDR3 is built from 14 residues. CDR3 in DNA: TGTGCCAGCACCACGGGACAGCCGAACACTGAAGCTTTCTTT. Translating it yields CASTTGQPNTEAFF.

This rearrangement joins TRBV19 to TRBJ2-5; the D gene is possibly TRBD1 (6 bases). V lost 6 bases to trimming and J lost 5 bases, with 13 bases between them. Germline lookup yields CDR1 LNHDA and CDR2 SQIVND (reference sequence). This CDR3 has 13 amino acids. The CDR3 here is CASSLGGRETQYF. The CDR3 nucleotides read TGTGCCAGTAGCTTAGGGGGTAGGGAGACCCAGTACTTC.

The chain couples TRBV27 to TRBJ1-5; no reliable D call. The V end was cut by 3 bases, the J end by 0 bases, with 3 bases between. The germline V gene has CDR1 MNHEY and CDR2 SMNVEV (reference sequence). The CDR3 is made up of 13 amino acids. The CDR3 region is CASSFHSNQPQHF. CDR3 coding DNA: TGTGCCAGCAGTTTCCATAGCAATCAGCCCCAGCATTTT.

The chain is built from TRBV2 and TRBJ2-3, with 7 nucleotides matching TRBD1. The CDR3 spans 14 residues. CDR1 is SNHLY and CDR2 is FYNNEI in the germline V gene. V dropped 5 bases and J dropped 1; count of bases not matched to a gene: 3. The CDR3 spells CASSLQGGTDTQYF. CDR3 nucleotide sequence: TGTGCCAGCAGTCTTCAGGGGGGCACAGATACGCAGTATTTT.

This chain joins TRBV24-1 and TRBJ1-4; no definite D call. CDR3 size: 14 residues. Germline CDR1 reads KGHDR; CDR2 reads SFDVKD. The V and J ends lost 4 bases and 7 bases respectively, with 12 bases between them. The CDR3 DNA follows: TGTGCCACCAGTGAACCGGGGAAAGGTGAAAAACTGTTTTTT. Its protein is CATSEPGKGEKLFF.

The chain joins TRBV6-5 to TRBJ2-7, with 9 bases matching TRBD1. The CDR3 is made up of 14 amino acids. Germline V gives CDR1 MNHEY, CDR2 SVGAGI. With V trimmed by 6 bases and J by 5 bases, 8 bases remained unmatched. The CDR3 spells CASSPGQGVDEQYF. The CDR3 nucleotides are TGTGCCAGCAGCCCGGGACAGGGAGTCGACGAGCAGTACTTC.

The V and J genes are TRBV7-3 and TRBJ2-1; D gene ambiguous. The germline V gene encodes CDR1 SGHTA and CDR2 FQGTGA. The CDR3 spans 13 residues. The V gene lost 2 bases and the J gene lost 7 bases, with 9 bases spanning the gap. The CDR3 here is CASSLEYLNEQFF. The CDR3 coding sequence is TGTGCCAGCAGCTTAGAGTACTTAAATGAGCAGTTCTTC.